One and the same sample provided the 8 T cell receptor beta chains below, sequenced in a study of sequential checkpoint blockade in melanoma. Generated by immunoSEQ multiplex PCR, the TCRdb table keeps only in-frame clones and is missing some. The data show about 6,100 clones, roughly 19% seen once. Treatment given: randomized to nivolumab then ipilimumab (arm A) or the reverse (arm B). Sequenced material: tumor tissue (inferred from file names), taken from a patient given nivolumab and ipilimumab in sequence. The receptors originated from a human donor with melanoma.

Judged by abundance, this clone is medium-sized. V gene TRBV6-8 combines with J gene TRBJ2-4; 8 positions agree with TRBD1. Germline CDR1 and CDR2: MNHGY and SAAAGT. The CDR3 consists of 13 residues. The ends lost 6 bases at V and 8 bases at J; junction bases unmatched: 6. CDR3 residues: CASSRRGLDIQYF. The CDR3 coding sequence is TGTGCCAGCAGCCGCAGGGGGCTCGACATTCAGTACTTC.

The CDR3 DNA sequence: TGCGCCAGCAGTATGACAGGGGGCCGCCTCAATCAGCCCCAGCATTTT. It codes for CASSMTGGRLNQPQHF. The V call is TRBV10-2, the J call TRBJ1-5; 10 bases fit TRBD1. CDR1 is WSHSY, CDR2 SAAADI, per germline. V lost 5 bases, J lost 3 bases, and 7 bases stayed unmatched. CDR3 length: 16 amino acids.

This rearrangement joins TRBV6-8 to TRBJ2-3; no definite D call. The CDR3 has 14 residues. Per the germline V gene, CDR1 is MNHGY and CDR2 is SAAAGT. The V and J ends lost 4 bases and 0 bases respectively, with 8 bases between them. As DNA, the CDR3 is TGTGCCAGCAGTTCTCTTCTCAGCACAGATACGCAGTATTTT. Its protein product is CASSSLLSTDTQYF.

In its sample, this clone was seen a few times. CDR3 DNA sequence: TGTGCCAGCAGTAACCTACTTGGTGAGCAGTTCTTC. Translated, it gives CASSNLLGEQFF. The chain uses TRBV6-8 and TRBJ2-1, with D unresolved. V was pared by 5 bases and J by 9 bases, with 11 bases between. CDR3 length: 12 amino acids. The V gene's germline CDR1 is MNHGY and CDR2 SAAAGT.

This clone showed up just a few times. The chain couples TRBV6-8 to TRBJ2-7, with 15 bases that match TRBD2. Trimming cost V 6 bases and J 3 bases; bases outside gene matches: 3. Germline V gives CDR1 MNHGY, CDR2 SAAAGT. The CDR3 has 15 residues. CDR3 amino acids: CASRGLAGGYYEQYF. The CDR3 DNA is TGTGCCAGCAGAGGACTAGCGGGGGGGTACTACGAGCAGTACTTC.

The sample holds many counts of this clone. This chain uses TRBV11-3 with TRBJ2-1; TRBD1 matches at 10 bases. The CDR3 spans 16 residues. Germline V gene data show CDR1 as SGHNT and CDR2 as YENEEA. Losses at the gene ends were 5 bases for V and 1 base for J; bases not matched to a gene: 5. In DNA form, the CDR3 reads TGTGCCAGCAGCCGCGGGACAGGGGCATCCTACAATGAGCAGTTCTTC. Translated, it gives CASSRGTGASYNEQFF.

The rearrangement uses TRBV5-1 and TRBJ2-5; TRBD2 matches at 7 bases. Germline V gene sequence: CDR1 SGHRS, CDR2 YFSETQ. The V and J ends lost 3 bases and 0 bases, in that order; junction bases with no gene match: 8. The CDR3 extends over 16 amino acids. The CDR3 sequence: CASSSLASGDQETQYF. In DNA, the CDR3 is TGCGCCAGCAGCTCCCTGGCCAGCGGGGACCAAGAGACCCAGTACTTC.

Comment on this clone: This sample also contains other DNA sequences that code for the same CDR3. V usage is TRBV9 and J usage is TRBJ2-5, with a possible D match to TRBD2 (5 bases). The CDR3 covers 15 residues. Germline V gives CDR1 SGDLS, CDR2 YYNGEE. V lost 0 bases and J lost 5, with 14 bases in between. CDR3 loop: CASSVDSGRGETQYF. The CDR3 DNA follows: TGTGCCAGCAGCGTAGACAGCGGCCGGGGTGAGACCCAGTACTTC.